The 23 T cell receptor beta chains in this list originate from one sample, sequenced in a study of shared clonotypes between healthy human individuals. Clones were read by immunoSEQ multiplex PCR, and TCRdb kept only the in-frame ones, dropping some. The sample records some 1.5 million clones, more than 95% being singletons. Material for sequencing was naive CD4+ T cells sorted from blood. Subset defined: CD45RA+ positively selected. The receptors were sampled from a man in his thirties or forties in good health.

The chain employs TRBV28 and TRBJ2-7; TRBD1 might be the D (5 bases). This CDR3 is 12 amino acids long. Per germline, CDR1 MDHEN and CDR2 SYDVKM. V lost 6 bases and J lost 7, with 13 bases in between. The CDR3 nucleotides read TGTGCCAGCAGCCGTCAGGGTGGGGAGCAGTACTTC. Translating it yields CASSRQGGEQYF.

As regards this clone: Within the sample, other DNA sequences also encode this same CDR3. The CDR3 loop reads CASSSTYEQYF. CDR3 bases: TGCGCCAGCAGCAGTACCTACGAGCAGTACTTC. This chain links TRBV5-1 with TRBJ2-7; D call uncertain. Germline V gene sequence: CDR1 SGHRS, CDR2 YFSETQ. The V end was cut by 4 bases, the J end by 2 bases, with 4 bases between. This CDR3 has 11 residues.

This chain uses TRBV28 with TRBJ2-1, with D possibly called TRBD1 or TRBD2 (5 bases each). Trimming removed 5 bases at V and 7 bases at J, with 12 bases between. This CDR3 region has 13 residues. The V gene's germline CDR1 is MDHEN and CDR2 SYDVKM. The CDR3 DNA is TGTGCCAGCAGTATCGTGGGACCGAATGAGCAGTTCTTC. Translation gives CASSIVGPNEQFF.

This chain connects TRBV7-9 to TRBJ2-3; 9 positions agree with TRBD1. Germline V lookup: CDR1 SEHNR, CDR2 FQNEAQ (reference sequence). Unmatched junction bases numbered 15, after V lost 7 bases and J lost 4 bases. The CDR3 has 17 residues. The CDR3 bases are TGTGCCAGCAACAAACCGGGACAGGGCAATATCGCAGATACGCAGTATTTT. Its protein is CASNKPGQGNIADTQYF.

Turning to this clone: The identical CDR3 is also encoded by other nucleotide sequences in the sample. The chain uses TRBV18 and TRBJ2-1; 12 bases line up with TRBD2. J lost 4 bases, V lost 3 bases, and 4 bases had no gene match. The V gene's germline CDR1 is KGHSH and CDR2 LQKENI. The CDR3 covers 16 residues. CDR3 nucleotides: TGTGCCAGCTCACCTCTAGCGGGAGGGAGTTACAATGAGCAGTTCTTC. Translation: CASSPLAGGSYNEQFF.

The CDR3 DNA follows: TGCGCCAGCAGCTCCCGGACAGGGGAATTTTACAATGAGCAGTTCTTC. Translation: CASSSRTGEFYNEQFF. The J gene is TRBJ2-1, the V gene TRBV5-1; TRBD1 matches at 9 bases. The CDR3 extends over 16 amino acids. CDR1 is SGHRS and CDR2 is YFSETQ in the germline V gene. J lost 4 bases, V lost 3 bases, and 8 bases had no gene match.

V and J are TRBV18 and TRBJ2-5; D is perhaps TRBD2 (6 bases). CDR3 length: 15 amino acids. Trimming took 0 bases from V and 5 from J, leaving 13 bases between them. Germline-derived CDR1 and CDR2 are KGHSH and LQKENI. The CDR3 sequence is CASSPPGGLRETQYF. CDR3 bases: TGTGCCAGCTCACCACCGGGGGGACTTAGGGAGACCCAGTACTTC.

This clone appeared a single time. The chain employs TRBV7-2 and TRBJ1-5, with TRBD1 identical over 12 bases. The CDR3 is 15 amino acids. Germline loops: CDR1 SGHTA, CDR2 FQGNSA. V trimming: 5 bases; J trimming: 6 bases; junction bases outside the gene matches: 5. The CDR3: CASSPGTGGFQPQHF. DNA of the CDR3: TGTGCCAGCAGCCCCGGGACAGGGGGCTTTCAGCCCCAGCATTTT.

The genes are TRBV5-4 and TRBJ2-3; no firm D call. The V end lost 9 bases, the J end lost 6 bases, and 11 bases lay between the germline ends. The CDR3 totals 11 residues. Germline-derived CDR1 and CDR2 are SGHNT and YYREEE (reference sequence). The DNA for the CDR3 is TGTGCCACTACACCTGGGGATACGCAGTATTTT. This encodes CATTPGDTQYF.

The chain carries TRBV5-4 and TRBJ2-1, with 12 bases aligning to TRBD2. Germline assignment: CDR1 SGHNT and CDR2 YYREEE (reference sequence). The CDR3 covers 17 residues. V was clipped by 0 bases and J by 6 bases; unmatched bases: 7. The CDR3 protein is CASSLGQTSGSRNEQFF. The CDR3 DNA sequence: TGTGCCAGCAGCTTGGGACAGACTAGCGGGAGCCGCAATGAGCAGTTCTTC.

V gene TRBV5-1 combines with J gene TRBJ1-2; possibly TRBD1 for D (5 bases). Trimming cost V 4 bases and J 4 bases, with 14 bases left between them. The germline gives CDR1 SGHRS, CDR2 YFSETQ. This CDR3 contains 14 residues. CDR3 sequence: CASSPGGTPYGYTF. DNA of the CDR3: TGCGCCAGCAGCCCCGGCGGGACTCCCTATGGCTACACCTTC.

V usage is TRBV10-3 and J usage is TRBJ2-7; TRBD2 agrees at 10 bases. Trimming at V came to 2 bases and at J to 9 bases, leaving 10 bases not matched to a gene. The CDR3 runs 15 residues. CDR1 is ENHRY, CDR2 SYGVKD, per germline. CDR3 protein: CAISERASGSSRQYF. The CDR3 nucleotides are TGTGCCATCAGTGAGAGAGCTAGCGGGAGTTCTCGGCAGTACTTC.

The chain uses TRBV14 and TRBJ1-2; D is undetermined. CDR1 is SGHDN, CDR2 FVKESK, per germline. The length of the CDR3 is 14 residues. The germline V and J ends were trimmed by 0 bases and 2 bases, with 7 bases remaining between them. The CDR3 spells CASSQDRWNYGYTF. CDR3 DNA sequence: TGTGCCAGCAGCCAAGATCGATGGAACTATGGCTACACCTTC.

V gene TRBV29-1 combines with J gene TRBJ2-1; 9 positions agree with TRBD2. The CDR3 has 15 residues. Germline CDR1 SQVTM, CDR2 ANQGSEA. V was pared by 2 bases and J by 7 bases, with 9 bases of the junction left unmatched. The CDR3 nucleotides read TGCAGCGTTGAAAGGCTAGCGGGAAGTCATAATGAGCAGTTCTTC. Residues: CSVERLAGSHNEQFF.

The chain joins TRBV5-4 to TRBJ2-3; D unresolved. V lost 0 bases to trimming and J lost 6 bases, with 14 bases between them. Germline CDR1 reads SGHNT; CDR2 reads YYREEE (reference sequence). The CDR3 has 15 amino acids. Here the CDR3 reads CASSLGRDRSDTQYF. The CDR3 coding sequence is TGTGCCAGCAGCTTGGGCCGAGATCGGTCGGATACGCAGTATTTT.

The chain is built from TRBV28 and TRBJ2-7, with 7 bases identical to TRBD1. Trimming cost V 6 bases and J 4 bases; bases outside gene matches: 12. The CDR3 sequence is 15 residues long. Germline CDR1 MDHEN, CDR2 SYDVKM. CDR3 loop: CASRGTDVPSYEQYF. DNA for the CDR3: TGTGCCAGCAGAGGGACAGACGTGCCAAGTTACGAGCAGTACTTC. The complete variable domain, with remaining parts taken from reference TRBV28 and TRBJ2-7, reads DVKVTQSSRYLVKRTGEKVFLECVQDMDHENMFWYRQDPGLGLRLIYFSYDVKMKEKGDIPEGYSVSREKKERFSLILESASTNQTSMYLCASRGTDVPSYEQYFGPGTRLTVT.

Regarding this clone: Compared with germline, one end of the junction differs, possibly owing to a read error. V usage is TRBV6-1 and J usage is TRBJ2-7; D is uncertain. The CDR3 is 14 residues long. Germline lookup yields CDR1 MNHNS and CDR2 SASEGT. The CDR3 region has the DNA TGTGTCAGCAGTCCTAATACATTAAACCACGAGCAGTACTTC. As protein: CVSSPNTLNHEQYF.

The chain joins TRBV11-3 to TRBJ1-2; the D is unclear. The CDR3 is made up of 15 amino acids. The V end lost 3 bases, the J end lost 14 bases, and 25 bases lay between the germline ends. The germline V gene has CDR1 SGHNT and CDR2 YENEEA. The CDR3 sequence: CASSLTPSESGAQTF. CDR3 DNA: TGTGCCAGCAGCTTGACCCCAAGCGAATCGGGCGCACAAACCTTC.

The V and J genes are TRBV27 and TRBJ2-7; the D gene is possibly TRBD1 (5 bases). Trimming cost V 3 bases and J 0 bases, with 9 bases left between them. Germline V lookup: CDR1 MNHEY, CDR2 SMNVEV (reference sequence). This CDR3 is 14 amino acids long. The chain's CDR3 is CASSFDSRSYEQYF. As DNA, the CDR3 is TGTGCCAGCAGTTTCGACAGCCGCTCCTACGAGCAGTACTTC.

This chain uses TRBV11-3 with TRBJ2-2, with D tentatively TRBD2 (5 bases). The CDR3 is made up of 14 amino acids. V lost 1 base to trimming and J lost 4 bases, with 7 bases between them. Germline loops: CDR1 SGHNT, CDR2 YENEEA. CDR3 coding DNA: TGTGCCAGCAGCTTAGGACGGGGCACCGGGGAGCTGTTTTTT. This encodes CASSLGRGTGELFF.

The rearrangement joins TRBV6-1 to TRBJ2-7; D is ambiguous. V shed 3 bases and J shed 2 bases, with 11 bases lying between them. Germline lookup yields CDR1 MNHNS and CDR2 SASEGT. The CDR3 sequence is 14 residues long. The CDR3 sequence is CASSDDDGTYEQYF. CDR3 DNA sequence: TGTGCCAGCAGTGACGATGACGGTACCTACGAGCAGTACTTC.

V gene TRBV2 combines with J gene TRBJ2-7; TRBD1 is a possible D gene (5 bases). Germline lookup yields CDR1 SNHLY and CDR2 FYNNEI. Trimming removed 7 bases from V and 2 bases from J, with 9 bases in between. This CDR3 is built from 12 residues. Here the CDR3 reads CASKADTYEQYF. Written as DNA, the CDR3 is TGTGCCAGCAAGGCGGACACCTACGAGCAGTACTTC.

The CDR3 nucleotides are TGCGCCAGCAGCTTGGCCACAGGCGTCCAAGAGACCCAGTACTTC. Its protein is CASSLATGVQETQYF. V and J are TRBV5-1 and TRBJ2-5, with a weak D call TRBD1 (5 bases). The CDR3 has 15 residues. The germline gives CDR1 SGHRS, CDR2 YFSETQ. Between the trimmed V and J ends, which lost 0 bases and 1 base, there was a span of 10 bases.